The source of this T cell receptor beta chain is a study of early T cells in non-severe SARS-CoV-2 infection (dated by TCRdb to about 2021). About the study as a whole: TCR sequencing used bulk RNA from unsorted whole blood, so alpha and beta chains could not be paired.

This clonotype was observed many times. Its antigen is not yet known. Base qualities are not at hand, and no much larger clone is one base apart. Library prep was done by 5' RACE. The listed sequencing device is NextSeq 500. The TCR library protocol attached unique molecular identifiers to individual cDNA molecules to correct for sequencing error and PCR bias. Both TCR alpha and beta chains were sequenced, and tight co-correlation was observed between alpha and beta sequence abundances in each sample. Processing in the source paper ran as follows. Decombinator V4 was used to perform V gene, J gene and CDR3 annotation of TCR sequences. TCRs were defined as expanded if a significant change between any two time points was detected under a Poisson model with p below 0.0001. Abundances of TCRs were expressed as counts per million after normalisation to the total number of TCRs sequenced in each sample. MAIT TCRs were defined by TRAV1-2 paired with TRAJ12, TRAJ20 or TRAJ33, and iNKT TCRs by TRAV10 paired with TRAJ18. VDJdb, accessed on 1 November 2021, was searched for TCRs annotated for CMV, EBV and SARS-CoV-2, and TCRs annotated for more than one antigen were excluded. The public sequencing data were trimmed at Q25 with fastp and processed into clonotypes with MiXCR by TCRdb, which kept only in-frame beta chains. Merged by CDR3 protein, the rows form single entries marked with the most common genes and DNA. It is TCRdb's table, rather than the study itself, that gives the V and J calls and clone size. Recorded for this sample are some 67,000 distinct CDR3 sequences; roughly an eighth of them occurred a single time. About 5% of the sample comes from the top ten.

The study was a case-control design nested within a healthcare worker cohort in London, UK, with weekly nasopharyngeal swab PCR tests and blood sampling. Healthcare workers were enrolled in the week of the UK lockdown, from 23 to 31 March 2020, and were followed every week for up to 16 weeks. The CDR3 goes from the cysteine to the phenylalanine over 16 residues. Just CDR3 DNA is preserved here, 48 bases in frame from base 1. The V end gives up 4 bases and the J end 4 bases, leaving 10 bases in the junction not matched to a gene. CDR1 and CDR2 are read off the germline V gene as LGHNA and YSLEER. Summary of the overall study and its limitations: Matching against VDJdb was skewed toward anti-spike CD8 responses, likely underestimated virus-specific expansions, and missed private and CD4 specificities.

Sequencing was performed on whole blood. Rearrangement joined TRBV4-3 to TRBJ2-1; TRBD2 agrees with 7 junctional bases. The TCR was taken from an adult who was a healthcare worker with PCR-confirmed SARS-CoV-2 infection or an uninfected control (not recorded which). The CDR3 region reads CASSRRGRDYYNEQFF. The DNA sequence follows: TGCGCCAGCAGCCGCCGCGGCAGGGACTATTACAATGAGCAGTTCTTC.